What follows are 20 T cell receptor beta chains derived from one specimen sequenced in a study of blood T cell repertoires in COVID-19. TCRdb's table, derived via immunoSEQ multiplex PCR, lists solely in-frame clones and lacks some. The sample has about 130,000 clones; roughly 85% are singletons. Sequencing was carried out using peripheral blood. The receptor source for this set is a man of 80 years or more with active or convalescent COVID-19.

The rearrangement joins TRBV12-5 to TRBJ2-2, with 11 bases that match TRBD2. CDR3 length: 20 residues. Per germline, CDR1 LGHNT and CDR2 FRNRAP. V lost 5 bases, J lost 1 base, and 15 bases stayed unmatched. As DNA, the CDR3 is TGTGCTAGTGGTCCCCTACCTATAGCGGGAGGGCGTCGGAACACCGGGGAGCTGTTTTTT. This sequence encodes CASGPLPIAGGRRNTGELFF.

This clone was detected only a few times. The rearrangement uses TRBV11-1 and TRBJ2-5; D not resolved. The germline CDR1 and CDR2 sequences are SGHAT and FQDESV (reference sequence). The CDR3 has 13 amino acids. V lost 5 bases and J 5 bases, leaving 12 bases between the germline ends. The CDR3 is CASSARPTETQYF. CDR3 bases: TGTGCCAGCAGCGCCAGGCCGACGGAGACCCAGTACTTC.

The chain combines TRBV27 with TRBJ2-3; 14 nucleotides agree with TRBD2. The V segment lost 3 bases and the J segment 4 bases; nucleotides outside the gene matches: 6. CDR3 size: 17 residues. Per the germline V gene, CDR1 is MNHEY and CDR2 is SMNVEV (reference sequence). This chain's CDR3 is CASSFLPTSGGADTQYF. DNA for the CDR3: TGTGCCAGCAGTTTTTTACCGACTAGCGGGGGGGCAGATACGCAGTATTTT.

V and J are TRBV18 and TRBJ2-5, with TRBD1 matching over 7 bases. The germline gives CDR1 KGHSH, CDR2 LQKENI. CDR3 length equals 14 residues. The J segment lost 5 bases and the V segment lost 6 bases, leaving 9 bases of the junction unmatched. The DNA of the CDR3 is TGTGCCAGCTCTGTAACAGGGGACGGCGAGACCCAGTACTTC. Its translation: CASSVTGDGETQYF.

The chain recombines TRBV2 with TRBJ2-7; 7 bases fit TRBD1. Losses at the gene ends were 6 bases for V and 0 bases for J; bases not matched to a gene: 5. Germline V gives CDR1 SNHLY, CDR2 FYNNEI. The CDR3 is made up of 14 amino acids. DNA for the CDR3: TGTGCCAGCAGCTCAGACAGGGCCTCCTACGAGCAGTACTTC. As protein: CASSSDRASYEQYF.

This chain connects TRBV28 to TRBJ1-2; D possibly corresponds to TRBD1 (5 bases). Per the germline V gene, CDR1 is MDHEN and CDR2 is SYDVKM. The CDR3 is made up of 13 amino acids. The V end was cut by 6 bases, the J end by 4 bases, with 12 bases between. The CDR3 is CASSTQGPYGYTF. CDR3 in DNA: TGTGCCAGCAGCACTCAGGGTCCCTATGGCTACACCTTC.

The chain joins TRBV9 to TRBJ2-7; 11 bases match TRBD2. V trimming: 4 bases; J trimming: 4 bases; junction bases outside the gene matches: 7. The germline V gene has CDR1 SGDLS and CDR2 YYNGEE. This CDR3 spans 15 amino acids. CDR3 in DNA: TGTGCCAGCAGCCGCACTAGCGGGAGTGGGTACGAGCAGTACTTC. It codes for CASSRTSGSGYEQYF.

The sample holds many counts of this clone. The chain has TRBV12-3 or TRBV12-4 and TRBJ1-2; 8 bases align to TRBD1. This CDR3 contains 13 residues. With V trimmed by 6 bases and J by 5 bases, 5 bases remained unmatched. The CDR3: CASSSDRGYGYTF. As DNA, the CDR3 is TGTGCCAGCAGCTCCGACAGGGGTTATGGCTACACCTTC.

The CDR3 here is CASSMSGGASDTQYF. Written as DNA, the CDR3 is TGTGCCAGCAGCATGAGCGGGGGGGCCTCAGATACGCAGTATTTT. The gene calls are TRBV7-3 and TRBJ2-3; TRBD2 matches at 10 bases. J was trimmed by 4 bases and V by 5 bases; bases with no gene match: 6. The germline gives CDR1 SGHTA, CDR2 FQGTGA. The CDR3 covers 15 residues.

The rearrangement joins TRBV19 to TRBJ2-1; perhaps TRBD1 as D (6 bases). This CDR3 comprises 15 residues. Germline V gene lookup returns CDR1 LNHDA and CDR2 SQIVND (reference sequence). Trimming took 5 bases from V and 4 from J, leaving 15 bases between them. CDR3 residues: CASSVSQGTYNEQFF. CDR3 nucleotide sequence: TGTGCCAGTAGTGTTTCGCAGGGGACGTACAATGAGCAGTTCTTC.

This rearrangement joins TRBV9 to TRBJ1-3, with D possibly being TRBD1 (6 bases). Germline CDR1 is SGDLS and CDR2 is YYNGEE. V was trimmed by 4 bases and J by 9 bases, leaving 11 bases between them. This CDR3 has 12 amino acids. CDR3 DNA: TGTGCCAGCAGCATACAGGGTGGCACCATATATTTT. This translates into CASSIQGGTIYF.

V usage is TRBV19 and J usage is TRBJ2-2, with TRBD2 identical over 13 bases. CDR1 and CDR2 from the germline V gene are LNHDA and SQIVND (reference sequence). The V segment lost 3 bases and the J segment 4 bases; nucleotides outside the gene matches: 5. CDR3 size: 17 residues. CDR3 in amino acids: CASSIWTSGGTTGELFF. As DNA, the CDR3 is TGTGCCAGTAGTATCTGGACTAGCGGGGGAACCACCGGGGAGCTGTTTTTT.

The chain combines TRBV4-1 with TRBJ1-2, with D possibly matching TRBD1 (5 bases). The CDR3 has 15 residues. Trimming shortened V by 4 bases and J by 4 bases, and 16 bases separated the two germline ends. Per the germline V gene, CDR1 is MGHRA and CDR2 is YSYEKL. This CDR3 reads CASSLVQGSGYGYTF. The CDR3 DNA follows: TGCGCCAGCAGCCTCGTCCAGGGCTCGGGCTATGGCTACACCTTC.

J is TRBJ1-5 and V is TRBV7-2; 8 positions agree with TRBD1. Germline CDR1 reads SGHTA; CDR2 reads FQGNSA. The CDR3 contains 13 residues. V dropped 7 bases and J dropped 10; count of bases not matched to a gene: 9. As DNA, the CDR3 is TGTGCCAGCACCCGGACAGGGAAAGGTCCCCAGCATTTT. The encoded protein is CASTRTGKGPQHF.

The chain joins TRBV7-3 to TRBJ1-1; maybe TRBD1 (6 bases). V lost 8 bases, J lost 1 base, and 14 bases lay in between. CDR1 and CDR2 (germline): SGHTA, FQGTGA. The CDR3 loop spans 14 amino acids. CDR3 protein: CASGSGTTNTEAFF. The DNA for the CDR3 is TGTGCCAGCGGATCCGGGACAACGAACACTGAAGCTTTCTTT.

J is TRBJ1-5 and V is TRBV12-3 or TRBV12-4, with D possibly being TRBD1 (6 bases). The germline V and J ends were trimmed by 7 bases and 1 base, with 8 bases remaining between them. This CDR3 region has 13 residues. Here the CDR3 reads CASMGASNQPQHF. In nucleotides, the CDR3 is TGTGCCAGCATGGGGGCGAGCAATCAGCCCCAGCATTTT.

The sample holds one count of this clone. The genes are TRBV18 and TRBJ2-1, with a tentative D call TRBD1 (5 bases). Per germline, CDR1 KGHSH and CDR2 LQKENI. V was trimmed by 3 bases and J by 0 bases, leaving 9 bases between them. This CDR3 has 15 residues. The CDR3: CASSPRTRSYNEQFF. Here the CDR3 DNA reads TGTGCCAGCTCACCGAGGACACGCTCCTACAATGAGCAGTTCTTC. The variable domain in full, with the rest retrieved from reference TRBV18 and TRBJ2-1, is NAGVMQNPRHLVRRRGQEARLRCSPMKGHSHVYWYRQLPEEGLKFMVYLQKENIIDESGMPKERFSAEFPKEGPSILRIQQVVRGDSAAYFCASSPRTRSYNEQFFGPGTRLTVL.

The J gene is TRBJ1-5, the V gene TRBV2; tentative D call: TRBD1 (5 bases). V was shortened by 6 bases and J by 0 bases, with 18 bases between the two germline ends. This CDR3 contains 17 residues. Germline CDR1 SNHLY, CDR2 FYNNEI. DNA of the CDR3: TGTGCCAGCAGCCTGTCTACCGGGGGATATAGCAATCAGCCCCAGCATTTT. As protein: CASSLSTGGYSNQPQHF.

The chain is built from TRBV19 and TRBJ2-5; D is unclear. The CDR3 is 13 amino acids. The V end was cut by 7 bases, the J end by 1 base, with 10 bases between. CDR1 is LNHDA, CDR2 SQIVND, per germline (reference sequence). This CDR3 is CASTGTAQETQYF. Here the CDR3 DNA reads TGTGCCAGTACAGGAACAGCCCAAGAGACCCAGTACTTC.

The V call is TRBV12-3 or TRBV12-4, the J call TRBJ1-4; D remains ambiguous. CDR3 length: 13 residues. The ends were cut back, 2 bases at V and 8 bases at J, with 9 bases in the middle. The CDR3, as DNA: TGTGCCAGCAGTTTATCGGGGATCGAAAAACTGTTTTTT. Amino acids: CASSLSGIEKLFF.